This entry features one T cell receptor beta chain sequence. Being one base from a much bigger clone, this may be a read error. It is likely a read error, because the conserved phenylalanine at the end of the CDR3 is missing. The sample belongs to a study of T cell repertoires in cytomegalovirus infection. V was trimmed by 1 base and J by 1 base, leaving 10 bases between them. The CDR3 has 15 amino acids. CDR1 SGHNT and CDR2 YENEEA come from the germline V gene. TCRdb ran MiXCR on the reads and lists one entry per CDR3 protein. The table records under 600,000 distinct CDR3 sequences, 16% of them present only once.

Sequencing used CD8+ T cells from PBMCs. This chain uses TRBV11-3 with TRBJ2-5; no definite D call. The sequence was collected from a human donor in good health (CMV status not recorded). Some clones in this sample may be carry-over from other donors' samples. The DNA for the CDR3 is TGTGCCAGCAGCTTAGCCCACCGGGCCCAAGAGACCCAGTACTTA. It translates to CASSLAHRAQETQYL.